These T cell receptor beta chains were read from a single sample in a study of T-cell memory formation after mild COVID-19. TCRdb called the 5' RACE reads again in MiXCR, with one record for every CDR3 protein. The sample has fewer than 300,000 distinct CDR3 sequences, roughly 18% seen once. The sample taken for sequencing was PBMCs or a T cell subset sorted from them (not recorded which). Source of these receptors: a man between 18 and 35 years old who had mild COVID-19 (a few samples of this study predate the infection). Cell type and time point are not known. CDR3s include the opening cysteine and the closing phenylalanine or tryptophan. A D gene is named only where the DNA matches it firmly. For some rows the clone size is stated as once, few or many, or as a class when expanded; others skip it.

>TRBJ1-2|TRBV9|once|.
TGTGCCAGCAGCGTGACGGGAGGGAGTCCCTATGGCTACACCTTC
CASSVTGGSPYGYTF
>TRBJ1-5|TRBV6-6|.|.
TGTGCCAGCAAGGGAGGTTATAGCAATCAGCCCCAGCATTTT
CASKGGYSNQPQHF
>TRBJ2-2|TRBV5-1|.|.
TGCGCCAGCAGCTTGCGGGTGCCGGACATAACCGGGGAGCTGTTTTTT
CASSLRVPDITGELFF
>TRBJ2-1|TRBV28|.|.
TGTGCCAGCAGTAATATGGGCTTCGGGTACAATGAGCAGTTCTTC
CASSNMGFGYNEQFF
>TRBJ2-7|TRBV4-3|many|.
TGCGCCAGCAGCCAAGATTGGTTGGTTAGCTCCTACGAGCAGTACTTC
CASSQDWLVSSYEQYF
>TRBJ2-6|TRBV7-8|once|.
TGTGCCAGCCGCCTGGGCGGGGCCGGGGCCAACGTCCTGACTTTC
CASRLGGAGANVLTF
>TRBJ1-1|TRBV29-1|.|TRBD1
TGCAGCGTCGGGACAGGGGCAGGTGAAGCTTTCTTT
CSVGTGAGEAFF
>TRBJ2-5|TRBV12-5|.|.
TGTGCTAGTGGTTTCTCCGGGGTGGAGACCCAGTACTTC
CASGFSGVETQYF
>TRBJ2-7|TRBV10-3|.|TRBD1
TGTGCCATCAGTGAGCGACAGGGGTCCTACGAGCAGTACTTC
CAISERQGSYEQYF
>TRBJ2-4|TRBV20-1|.|.
TGCAGTGCTCAAGGAGTAGCCAAAAACATTCAGTACTTC
CSAQGVAKNIQYF
>TRBJ1-1|TRBV20-1|.|.
TGCAGTGCTAGTAGCGGGAACACTGAAGCTTTCTTT
CSASSGNTEAFF
>TRBJ2-3|TRBV18|few|.
TGTGCCAGCTCACCGTCGACTAGCACAGATACGCAGTATTTT
CASSPSTSTDTQYF
>TRBJ2-5|TRBV11-2|few|.
TGTGCCAGCCTCAGTTGGGGGGCCCAGTACTTC
CASLSWGAQYF
>TRBJ2-5|TRBV7-2|.|TRBD2
TGTGCCAGCAGCTTAGGGCGGGAGGGACAAGAGACCCAGTACTTC
CASSLGREGQETQYF
>TRBJ1-2|TRBV15|.|TRBD1
TGTGCCACCAGCAGAGAGGGACAGGGTGCTTTCGGTGATGGCTACACCTTC
CATSREGQGAFGDGYTF
>TRBJ1-5|TRBV4-3|few|.
TGCGCCAGCAGCCACGATTACTCGTGGGGTCAGCCCCAGCATTTT
CASSHDYSWGQPQHF
>TRBJ2-3|TRBV4-3|few|TRBD1
TGCGCCAGCAGCCAAGACCGTTGGAACAGGGGGGGCACAGATACGCAGTATTTT
CASSQDRWNRGGTDTQYF
>TRBJ1-2|TRBV24-1|.|TRBD1
TGTGCCACCAGTCGGACAGGGGGCTCTGGCTACACCTTC
CATSRTGGSGYTF
>TRBJ2-3|TRBV5-1|few|TRBD2
TGCGCCAGCAGCAGAGATCTGGCGGGACTAGCGAGCACAGATACGCAGTATTTT
CASSRDLAGLASTDTQYF
>TRBJ2-4|TRBV20-1|.|.
TGCAGTGCTTCCTACACGAACGCGGACATTCAGTACTTC
CSASYTNADIQYF
>TRBJ2-5|TRBV5-1|many|TRBD2
TGCGCCAGCAGCTTCAGTGCTAGCGGGGCGGAGACCCAGTACTTC
CASSFSASGAETQYF
>TRBJ1-1|TRBV12-3/TRBV12-4|.|.
TGTGCCAGCAGTTTAGCGGGCAGTAAAGCTTTCTTT
CASSLAGSKAFF
>TRBJ2-4|TRBV6-2/TRBV6-3|.|TRBD2
TGTGCCAGCAGCCCCGAGCGGGGAGGCCGCTACATTCAGTACTTC
CASSPERGGRYIQYF
>TRBJ2-1|TRBV3-1|.|.
TGTGCCAGCAGCCAAGGTAACATGGCGGGGCAGTTCTTC
CASSQGNMAGQFF
>TRBJ1-1|TRBV15|.|.
TGTGCAACCAGCAGAGTACTAGAGACTGAAGCTTTCTTT
CATSRVLETEAFF
>TRBJ1-5|TRBV6-5|few|.
TGTGCCAGCAGTTACTCCAGAGATCAGCCCCAGCATTTT
CASSYSRDQPQHF
>TRBJ2-1|TRBV12-3/TRBV12-4|many|.
TGTGCCAGCAGTTCGTGGGATGAGCAGTTCTTC
CASSSWDEQFF
>TRBJ2-1|TRBV24-1|few|.
TGTGCCACCAGGGACAGTCCGCCTTACAATGAGCAGTTCTTC
CATRDSPPYNEQFF
>TRBJ2-5|TRBV10-3|.|TRBD2
TGTGCCGTAACAGCGGGACTAGGGTTGCAGACCCAGTACTTC
CAVTAGLGLQTQYF
>TRBJ2-3|TRBV4-1|.|TRBD2
TGCGCCAGCAGCCAAGGACCGGGAGGAAGCACAGATACGCAGTATTTT
CASSQGPGGSTDTQYF
>TRBJ2-1|TRBV3-1|many|TRBD2
TGTGCCAGCAGCCAAGATGCCGGGGGGGCCCCCGAGCAGTTCTTC
CASSQDAGGAPEQFF
>TRBJ2-5|TRBV12-3/TRBV12-4|few|.
TGTGCCACCCTTTACCAAGAGACCCAGTACTTC
CATLYQETQYF
>TRBJ1-4|TRBV24-1|.|.
TGTGCCACCAGTGGGGGTGAAAAACTGTTTTTT
CATSGGEKLFF
>TRBJ1-1|TRBV6-1|few|.
TGTGCCAGCAGTGAATATCCCTTCTCAGCTTTCTTT
CASSEYPFSAFF
>TRBJ2-2|TRBV5-1|few|TRBD2
TGCGCCAGCAGCCAACTAGCGGGGGGAGCGAACACCGGGGAGCTGTTTTTT
CASSQLAGGANTGELFF
>TRBJ1-5|TRBV6-5|few|TRBD1
TGTGCCAGCAGTAACAGGGGCCCCCGGAGCAATCAGCCCCAGCATTTT
CASSNRGPRSNQPQHF
>TRBJ2-1|TRBV12-3/TRBV12-4|.|TRBD2
TGTGCCAGCAGTTTAGTCGGGGGGATCCCGGATGAGCAGTTCTTC
CASSLVGGIPDEQFF
>TRBJ1-2|TRBV12-3/TRBV12-4|.|.
TGTGCCAGCAGTGCGGGACCGGGCTATGGCTACACCTTC
CASSAGPGYGYTF
>TRBJ1-1|TRBV7-2|few|.
TGTGCCAGCAGCTCCCCACTATGGGGAAAGATTAACACTGAAGCTTTCTTT
CASSSPLWGKINTEAFF
>TRBJ1-4|TRBV18|many|.
TGTGCCAGCTCAAAAAGAGGGTACGAAAAACTGTTTTTT
CASSKRGYEKLFF
>TRBJ1-3|TRBV6-6|.|.
TGTGCCAGCAGTTGGGCCGTTACCTCTGGAAACACCATATATTTT
CASSWAVTSGNTIYF
>TRBJ1-5|TRBV3-1|.|.
TGTGCCAGCAGCCAATCCGGACAGCCCCAGCATTTT
CASSQSGQPQHF
>TRBJ2-5|TRBV18|.|TRBD1
TGTGCCAGCTCACAAGGACAGGGATTAGAGACCCAGTACTTC
CASSQGQGLETQYF
>TRBJ1-5|TRBV19|.|.
TGTGCCAGTAGGGTAGGCCTACGGCCTCAGCCCCAGCATTTT
CASRVGLRPQPQHF
>TRBJ2-3|TRBV4-3|.|.
TGCGCCAGCAGCCATGAACCCGGGACACAAGCCGGCGCAGATACGCAGTATTTT
CASSHEPGTQAGADTQYF
>TRBJ1-5|TRBV4-1|few|.
TGCGCCAGCAGCAAAGGTGGTGTAGGGCAGCCCCAGCATTTT
CASSKGGVGQPQHF
>TRBJ2-2|TRBV7-8|.|.
TGTGCCAGCAGCGGCCGGGCACAGGCCGGGGAGCTGTTTTTT
CASSGRAQAGELFF
>TRBJ1-1|TRBV4-3|few|TRBD1
TGCGCCAGCAGCTTAGACAGGGGAGGTGCTGAAGCTTTCTTT
CASSLDRGGAEAFF
>TRBJ2-7|TRBV20-1|few|TRBD1
TGCAGTGCTAGGGGACAGCTCTCCTCCTACGAGCAGTACTTC
CSARGQLSSYEQYF
>TRBJ2-5|TRBV12-3/TRBV12-4|.|.
TGTGCCAGCAGTTTAAACGGGTGGGGGACCCAGTACTTC
CASSLNGWGTQYF
>TRBJ2-3|TRBV19|few|TRBD2
TGTGCCAGTACCGAATCCCCATTAGCGGGGGGCGATACGCAGTATTTT
CASTESPLAGGDTQYF
>TRBJ2-3|TRBV3-1|.|.
TGTGCCAGCAGCCAAGGAAGCACCACAGATACGCAGTATTTT
CASSQGSTTDTQYF
>TRBJ1-1|TRBV7-3|.|.
TGTGCCAGCAGCTTCGAGGGGATAACTGAAGCTTTCTTT
CASSFEGITEAFF
>TRBJ1-4|TRBV7-9|.|.
TGTGCCAGCAGCTCGACGGGGGTATCAAATGAAAAACTGTTTTTT
CASSSTGVSNEKLFF
>TRBJ2-7|TRBV7-9|many|.
TGTGCCAGCAGCCCCCGGCAGGAAATTTCCTACGAGCAGTACTTC
CASSPRQEISYEQYF
>TRBJ2-3|TRBV4-1|.|.
TGCGCCAGCAGCCAAGGGGACGGGGGCAGCACAGATACGCAGTATTTT
CASSQGDGGSTDTQYF
>TRBJ1-5|TRBV20-1|few|.
TGCAGTGCTAGAGTGGGAAATGAGGATCAGCCCCAGCATTTT
CSARVGNEDQPQHF
>TRBJ2-1|TRBV29-1|.|.
TGCAGCGTGTCCCGGGACCCGCTCACTGGCGGGCAGTTCTTC
CSVSRDPLTGGQFF
>TRBJ2-1|TRBV20-1|many|.
TGCAGTGCTAGAGTTGACCGCAGGGTCGGAGATGAGCAGTTCTTC
CSARVDRRVGDEQFF
>TRBJ1-3|TRBV18|.|.
TGTGCCAGCTCTCCCGCGGTACCAGATGGAAACACCATATATTTT
CASSPAVPDGNTIYF